This TCR beta chain is from a study of T-cell memory formation after mild COVID-19. TCRdb re-called the 5' RACE reads through MiXCR, storing one row per CDR3 protein. The sample records roughly 400,000 distinct CDR3 sequences, about 17% being singletons. In regard to this clonotype: Its antigen remains unidentified.

Study outcomes and limitations: In second-wave clones peaking day 37, SARS-CoV-2 specificity remained unconfirmed.

Per germline, CDR1 SGHRS and CDR2 YFSETQ. Trimming cost V 2 bases and J 4 bases, with 25 bases left between them. The CDR3 extends over 18 amino acids. This clonotype originated in a man between 18 and 29 years old who had mild COVID-19 (a few samples of this study predate the infection). Cell type and time point are not known. The V call is TRBV5-1, the J call TRBJ2-7; D remains unclear. The sequencing input was PBMCs or a T cell subset sorted from them (not recorded which). DNA for the CDR3: TGCGCCAGCAGCTTTAACCCCAGAGATGGTGGGATTAAATACGAGCAGTACTTC. Translation: CASSFNPRDGGIKYEQYF.